The 12 T cell receptor beta chains reported below all come from one sample, sequenced in a study of cytomegalovirus exposure and HLA in healthy donors. A multiplex PCR was run with 60 Vbeta primers and 13 Jbeta primers. Profiling relied on immunoSEQ multiplex PCR, and the TCRdb table lists in-frame clones only, not all of them. The sample records approximately 150,000 clones, roughly four fifths being singletons. Sample: PBMCs. Every receptor here comes from a girl between 5 and 17 years old in good health and CMV-seropositive.

This rearrangement joins TRBV12-5 to TRBJ1-2, with TRBD1 as a possible D gene (6 bases). Trimming left V 0 bases short and J 2 bases short, with 13 bases between. This CDR3 region has 16 residues. Per germline, CDR1 LGHNT and CDR2 FRNRAP. The chain's CDR3 is CASGLVPDRTNYGYTF. The CDR3, as DNA: TGTGCTAGTGGTTTGGTACCGGACAGAACCAACTATGGCTACACCTTC.

This chain uses TRBV5-1 with TRBJ1-3, with D perhaps TRBD1 (5 bases). The V and J ends lost 2 bases and 0 bases respectively, with 9 bases between them. The CDR3 consists of 15 residues. Per germline, CDR1 SGHRS and CDR2 YFSETQ. This CDR3 reads CASSFGGSSGNTIYF. The CDR3, as DNA: TGCGCCAGCAGCTTTGGGGGGTCCTCTGGAAACACCATATATTTT.

This clone has more than one count but fewer than ten. CDR3 nucleotides: TGCGCCAGCAGCTTGGAGGGCAGGGAAGATACGCAGTATTTT. Translation gives CASSLEGREDTQYF. J is TRBJ2-3 and V is TRBV5-1; possible D gene TRBD1, 5 bases. Germline CDR1 is SGHRS and CDR2 is YFSETQ. The CDR3 has 14 residues. The germline V and J ends were trimmed by 0 bases and 5 bases, with 10 bases remaining between them.

The rearrangement uses TRBV5-8 and TRBJ2-4; maybe TRBD2 (5 bases). Germline lookup yields CDR1 SGHTS and CDR2 YDEGEE. V was trimmed by 2 bases and J by 1 base, leaving 7 bases between them. The CDR3 is made up of 14 amino acids. In nucleotides, the CDR3 is TGTGCCAGCAGCTTTGGGGAGGCCAAAAACATTCAGTACTTC. It specifies CASSFGEAKNIQYF.

V gene TRBV28 combines with J gene TRBJ1-1; TRBD1 is a possible D gene (6 bases). Germline assignment: CDR1 MDHEN and CDR2 SYDVKM. Trimming removed 6 bases at V and 6 bases at J, with 11 bases between. The CDR3 covers 12 residues. CDR3 loop: CASREQGSEAFF. The CDR3 DNA sequence: TGTGCCAGCAGAGAACAGGGCTCTGAAGCTTTCTTT.

The chain links TRBV2 to TRBJ2-7, with 7 bases matching TRBD1. The germline gives CDR1 SNHLY, CDR2 FYNNEI. V shed 5 bases and J 1 base; nucleotides not matched to a gene: 17. CDR3 length: 18 amino acids. As DNA, the CDR3 is TGTGCCAGCAGTCCGAACCCCCCTCAGACAGGGCAGTCCTACGAGCAGTACTTC. Translating it yields CASSPNPPQTGQSYEQYF. Full variable domain (remainder filled in from reference TRBV2 and TRBJ2-7): EPEVTQTPSHQVTQMGQEVILRCVPISNHLYFYWYRQILGQKVEFLVSFYNNEISEKSEIFDDQFSVERPDGSNFTLKIRSTKLEDSAMYFCASSPNPPQTGQSYEQYFGPGTRLTVT.

The rearrangement links TRBV2 to TRBJ2-5; 9 nucleotides agree with TRBD2. CDR1 and CDR2 (germline): SNHLY, FYNNEI. This CDR3 is built from 15 residues. V trimming: 4 bases; J trimming: 6 bases; junction bases outside the gene matches: 9. CDR3 region: CASSGASGASKTQYF. The DNA of the CDR3 is TGTGCCAGCAGTGGGGCTAGCGGGGCATCGAAGACCCAGTACTTC. Full variable domain (remainder filled in from reference TRBV2 and TRBJ2-5): EPEVTQTPSHQVTQMGQEVILRCVPISNHLYFYWYRQILGQKVEFLVSFYNNEISEKSEIFDDQFSVERPDGSNFTLKIRSTKLEDSAMYFCASSGASGASKTQYFGPGTRLLVL.

The V call is TRBV9, the J call TRBJ1-2; TRBD1 matches at 9 bases. The germline V gene has CDR1 SGDLS and CDR2 YYNGEE. There are 16 residues in the CDR3. The junction had 11 bases not matched to a gene; V was cut back by 3 bases and J by 5 bases. The CDR3 sequence is CASSETGTGKGYGYTF. Here the CDR3 DNA reads TGTGCCAGCAGCGAAACCGGGACAGGGAAAGGATATGGCTACACCTTC.

The V gene is TRBV2, the J gene TRBJ1-6; possibly TRBD1 for D (6 bases). The germline V gene has CDR1 SNHLY and CDR2 FYNNEI. The CDR3 has 16 residues. Trimming took off 7 bases at V and 1 base at J, with 14 bases between the two ends. CDR3 nucleotide sequence: TGTGCCAGCAAGGGGGTCACCTCATCCTATAATTCACCCCTCCACTTT. It yields the protein CASKGVTSSYNSPLHF.

Only one count was recorded for this clone. The chain couples TRBV6-6 to TRBJ1-1; D possibly corresponds to TRBD1 (5 bases). The CDR3 spans 14 residues. CDR1 and CDR2 (germline): MNHNY, SVGAGI (reference sequence). Trimming left V 7 bases short and J 3 bases short, with 15 bases between. The CDR3 region is CASTRLGGDTEAFF. CDR3 nucleotide sequence: TGTGCCAGCACCCGTCTTGGGGGGGACACTGAAGCTTTCTTT.

V and J are TRBV6-6 and TRBJ1-2, with TRBD1 matching over 8 bases. The germline gives CDR1 MNHNY, CDR2 SVGAGI (reference sequence). The CDR3 spans 15 residues. Trimming at V came to 2 bases and at J to 3 bases, leaving 5 bases not matched to a gene. CDR3 region: CASSYRSGGHYGYTF. The CDR3 DNA sequence: TGTGCCAGCAGTTACCGTTCAGGGGGCCACTATGGCTACACCTTC.

V usage is TRBV7-9 and J usage is TRBJ2-7; D is perhaps TRBD1 (5 bases). There are 14 residues in the CDR3. The germline gives CDR1 SEHNR, CDR2 FQNEAQ (reference sequence). V lost 5 bases and J lost 2, with 13 bases in between. This CDR3 is CASSDPGHPYEQYF. CDR3 bases: TGTGCCAGCAGCGACCCTGGACATCCCTACGAGCAGTACTTC. Drawing the rest from reference TRBV7-9 and TRBJ2-7, the complete variable domain is DTGVSQNPRHKITKRGQNVTFRCDPISEHNRLYWYRQTLGQGPEFLTYFQNEAQLEKSRLLSDRFSAERPKGSFSTLEIQRTEQGDSAMYLCASSDPGHPYEQYFGPGTRLTVT.